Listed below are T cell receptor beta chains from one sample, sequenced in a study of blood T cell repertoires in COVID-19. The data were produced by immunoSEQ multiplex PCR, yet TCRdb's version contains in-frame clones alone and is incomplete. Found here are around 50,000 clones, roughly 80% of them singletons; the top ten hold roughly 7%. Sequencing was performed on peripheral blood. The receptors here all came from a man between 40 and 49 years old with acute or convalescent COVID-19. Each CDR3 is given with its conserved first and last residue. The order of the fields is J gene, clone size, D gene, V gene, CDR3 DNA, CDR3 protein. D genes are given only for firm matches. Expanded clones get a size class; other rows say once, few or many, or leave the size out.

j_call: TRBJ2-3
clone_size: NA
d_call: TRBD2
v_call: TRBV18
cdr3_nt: TGTGCCAGCTCACCACTTAGCGGGGAAGATACGCAGTATTTT
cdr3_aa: CASSPLSGEDTQYF

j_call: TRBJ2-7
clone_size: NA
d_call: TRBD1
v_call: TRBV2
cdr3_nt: TGTGCCAGCAATCGACAGGGCCGCTACGAGCAGTACTTC
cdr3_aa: CASNRQGRYEQYF

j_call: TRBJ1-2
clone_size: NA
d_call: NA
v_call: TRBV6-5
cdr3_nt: TGTGCCAGCAGCAGGGAGGGAAGTAACTATGGCTACACCTTC
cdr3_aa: CASSREGSNYGYTF

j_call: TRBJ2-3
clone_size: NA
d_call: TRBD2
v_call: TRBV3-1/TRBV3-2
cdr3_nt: TGTGCCAGCACCGGGGGGGCAGATACGCAGTATTTT
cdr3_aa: CASTGGADTQYF

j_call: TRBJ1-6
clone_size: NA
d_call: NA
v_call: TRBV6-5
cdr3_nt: TGTGCCAGCAGGGGACTCCTACAAGATTCACCCCTCCACTTT
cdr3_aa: CASRGLLQDSPLHF

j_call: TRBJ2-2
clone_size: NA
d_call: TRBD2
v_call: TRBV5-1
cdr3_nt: TGCGCCAGCAGCTTGGCACTAGCGGGCCCCGGGGAGCTGTTTTTT
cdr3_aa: CASSLALAGPGELFF

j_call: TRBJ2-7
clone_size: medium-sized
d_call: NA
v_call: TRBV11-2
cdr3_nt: TGTGCCAGCAGCTTAATAAGGGGATTCAACGAGCAGTACTTC
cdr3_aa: CASSLIRGFNEQYF

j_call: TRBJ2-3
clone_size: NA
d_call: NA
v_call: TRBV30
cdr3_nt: TGTGCCTGGAGTGGACTCCTCCCAGATACGCAGTATTTT
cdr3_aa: CAWSGLLPDTQYF

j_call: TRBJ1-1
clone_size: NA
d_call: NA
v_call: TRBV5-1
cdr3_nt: TGCGCCAGCAGCCGACAGGAGAACACTGAAGCTTTCTTT
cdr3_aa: CASSRQENTEAFF

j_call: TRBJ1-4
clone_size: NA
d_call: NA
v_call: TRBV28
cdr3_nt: TGTGCCAGCAGTTTACCCCGGGCAGGGAATGAAAAACTGTTTTTT
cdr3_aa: CASSLPRAGNEKLFF

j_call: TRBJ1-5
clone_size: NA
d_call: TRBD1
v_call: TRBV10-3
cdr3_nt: TGTGCCATCAGTCAGGGGGTCAGCAATCAGCCCCAGCATTTT
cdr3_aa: CAISQGVSNQPQHF

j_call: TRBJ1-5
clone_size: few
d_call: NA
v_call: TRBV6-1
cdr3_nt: TGTGCCAGCAGTGAAGCGCTTCAGGGCAATCAGCCCCAGCATTTT
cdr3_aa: CASSEALQGNQPQHF

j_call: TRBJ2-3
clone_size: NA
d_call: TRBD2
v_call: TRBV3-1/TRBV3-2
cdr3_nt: TGTGCCAGCAGCCTAAGCGGGGGGGCCGCTGATACGCAGTATTTT
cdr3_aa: CASSLSGGAADTQYF

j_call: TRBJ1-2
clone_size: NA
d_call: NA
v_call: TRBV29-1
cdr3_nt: TGCAGCGTTGCCGGCGCGACAGGAGCTAACTATGGCTACACCTTC
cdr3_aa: CSVAGATGANYGYTF

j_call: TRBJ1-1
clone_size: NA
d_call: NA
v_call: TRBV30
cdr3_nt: TGTGCCTGGAAAAAGGGGACTGCGTACACTGAAGCTTTCTTT
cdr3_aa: CAWKKGTAYTEAFF

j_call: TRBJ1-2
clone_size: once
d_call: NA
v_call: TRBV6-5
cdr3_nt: TGTGCCAGCAGTTACTCGAGGACAGCGAATTATGGCTACACCTTC
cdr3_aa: CASSYSRTANYGYTF

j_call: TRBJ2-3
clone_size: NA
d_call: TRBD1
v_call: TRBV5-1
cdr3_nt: TGCGCCAGCAGCTTGTTTACAGGGGCCTTAGCACAGGATACGCAGTATTTT
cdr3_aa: CASSLFTGALAQDTQYF

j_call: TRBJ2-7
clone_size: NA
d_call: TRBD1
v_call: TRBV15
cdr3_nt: TGTGCCACCAGCAGTAGACAGGGGTCCGTCTACGAGCAGTACTTC
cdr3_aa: CATSSRQGSVYEQYF

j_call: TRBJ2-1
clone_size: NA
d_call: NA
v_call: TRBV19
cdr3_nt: TGTGCCAGTAGCACCACAGGGTTAGGGTACAATGAGCAGTTCTTC
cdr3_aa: CASSTTGLGYNEQFF

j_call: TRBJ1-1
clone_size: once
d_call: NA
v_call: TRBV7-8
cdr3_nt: TGTGCCAGCTGCGAATCCAACACTGAAGCTTTCTTT
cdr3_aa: CASCESNTEAFF

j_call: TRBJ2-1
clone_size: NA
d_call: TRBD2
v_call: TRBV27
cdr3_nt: TGTGCCAGCAGTTTCCCAAAGGGACTAGCGGGGGTTGAAGATGAGCAGTTCTTC
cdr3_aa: CASSFPKGLAGVEDEQFF

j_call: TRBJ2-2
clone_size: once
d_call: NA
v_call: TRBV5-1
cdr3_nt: TGCGCCAGCAGCTTGGTGATGTGGGGGGTGTACACCGGGGAGCTGTTTTTT
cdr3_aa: CASSLVMWGVYTGELFF

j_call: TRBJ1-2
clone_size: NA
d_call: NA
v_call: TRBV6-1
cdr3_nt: TGTGCCAGCAGTGAAGGGCTGATTAACTATGGCTACACCTTC
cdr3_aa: CASSEGLINYGYTF

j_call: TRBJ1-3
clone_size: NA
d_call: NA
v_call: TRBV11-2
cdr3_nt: TGTGCCAGCTCCTCAGACAGGACTCGGCCCCGGACCATATATTTT
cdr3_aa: CASSSDRTRPRTIYF

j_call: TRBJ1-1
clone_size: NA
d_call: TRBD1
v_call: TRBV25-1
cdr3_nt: TGTGCCAGCAGTGATGGACAGGGCTTTACTGAAGCTTTCTTT
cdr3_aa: CASSDGQGFTEAFF

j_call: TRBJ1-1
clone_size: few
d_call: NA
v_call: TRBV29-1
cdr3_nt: TGCAGCGTGGGCGGAATCGGGTGGGCTTTCTTT
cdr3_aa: CSVGGIGWAFF

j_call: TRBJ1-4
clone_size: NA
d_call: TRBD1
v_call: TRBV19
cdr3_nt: TGTGCCAGTAGTATGCGGGAAGGGGACAGATGCTCTTTT
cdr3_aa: CASSMREGDRCSF